This is a list of T cell receptor beta chains from one sample in a study of metastatic and nonmetastatic thyroid tumors. MiXCR reprocessed the PCR reads for TCRdb. Found here are some 93,000 clones, approximately 11% of them singletons; the top ten hold about 11%. Sequences were obtained from blood. These receptors came from a female donor with papillary thyroid cancer or a benign thyroid nodule (not recorded which). Some clones in this sample may be carry-over from other donors' samples. CDR3s leave out the opening cysteine and the closing phenylalanine or tryptophan. The order of the fields is CDR3 protein, J gene, clone size, V gene. Where a row states a size, it is once, few, many or the class of an expanded clone; other rows omit it.

ASSLLRQPLNTEAF,TRBJ1-1,many,TRBV6-7
ATTSGRTDTQY,TRBJ2-3,few,TRBV6-1
ASTLRGDSYNEQF,TRBJ2-1,many,TRBV9
ASSEVRGPQH,TRBJ1-5,many,TRBV2
ASSYSSASSYEQY,TRBJ2-7,few,TRBV6-4
ASSPKSGRATGELF,TRBJ2-2,few,TRBV5-6
AWRTSGRTHEQF,TRBJ2-1,many,TRBV30
AWSVRGNQPQH,TRBJ1-5,many,TRBV30
SARFLAGGPRNEQF,TRBJ2-1,many,TRBV20-1
ATRLNSGNTIY,TRBJ1-3,many,TRBV19
ASSSSSTGLLRELF,TRBJ2-2,many,TRBV28
ASSYSTGTGGRGSNQPQH,TRBJ1-5,many,TRBV6-2/TRBV6-3
ASTPRAGRETQY,TRBJ2-5,many,TRBV7-8
ASSREPFDTEAF,TRBJ1-1,many,TRBV5-1
ARNRGYNEQF,TRBJ2-1,-,TRBV12-3/TRBV12-4
SARGPGGGYEQY,TRBJ2-7,-,TRBV20-1
ASSPRGRGDTEAF,TRBJ1-1,many,TRBV18
ASSVDWGSYNEQF,TRBJ2-1,many,TRBV9
ASNLAGSTDTQY,TRBJ2-3,many,TRBV27
ASISGGRPYEQY,TRBJ2-7,many,TRBV28
SVQPRQGGTEAF,TRBJ1-1,many,TRBV29-1
ASTGDSFETQY,TRBJ2-5,many,TRBV12-3/TRBV12-4
AWRAGRGTDEQY,TRBJ2-7,many,TRBV30
ASSWGGGGNTEAF,TRBJ1-1,-,TRBV5-1
ATQEGMGTGNEQF,TRBJ2-1,many,TRBV6-1
AWSVVFTDTQY,TRBJ2-3,many,TRBV30
ASSVPGQGSYEQY,TRBJ2-7,many,TRBV5-4
ASSFPLAGGPQSDTQY,TRBJ2-3,many,TRBV28
AIPTNPETYNEQF,TRBJ2-1,-,TRBV6-1
ASSTGAQNTEAF,TRBJ1-1,many,TRBV28
ASSREGAAYNEQF,TRBJ2-1,-,TRBV12-3/TRBV12-4
ASSVEQGGGYT,TRBJ1-2,many,TRBV9
ASRTAGGGIREQF,TRBJ2-1,many,TRBV27
ASSVRQGANMNTEAF,TRBJ1-1,many,TRBV4-2
ASRPSPLLFYEQY,TRBJ2-7,few,TRBV28
SVGQGERAQY,TRBJ2-5,many,TRBV29-1
ASSPTSGANTGELF,TRBJ2-2,medium-sized,TRBV7-9
ASSSQETQY,TRBJ2-5,many,TRBV7-6
ASSLVVRTSGRALDEQY,TRBJ2-7,once,TRBV5-1
ASSLGRVITSEQY,TRBJ2-7,-,TRBV11-2
ASSLQVGNQPQH,TRBJ1-5,-,TRBV4-1
ATSWGPGETQY,TRBJ2-5,many,TRBV15
STNGAGGHTGELF,TRBJ2-2,many,TRBV29-1
ASSPDLAREQY,TRBJ2-7,many,TRBV28
ASSLTSGTYEQY,TRBJ2-7,many,TRBV5-1
AISDWGSGAQTQY,TRBJ2-5,many,TRBV10-3
AIKRQGLATSTDTQY,TRBJ2-3,many,TRBV10-3
AWRPGTAAGELF,TRBJ2-2,many,TRBV30
SASQGAPRQPQH,TRBJ1-5,many,TRBV20-1
ASSLGPTGVNTEAF,TRBJ1-1,many,TRBV5-1
ASSFHSNQPQH,TRBJ1-5,many,TRBV11-2
ASSRELARTVADTQY,TRBJ2-3,few,TRBV25-1